This T cell receptor beta chain was identified in a study of shared clonotypes between healthy human individuals. V gave up 6 bases and J gave up 14 bases, with 28 bases separating them. The CDR3 runs 15 residues. CDR1 and CDR2 from the germline V gene are LNHDA and SQIVND (reference sequence). As to this clone: The antigen remains undetermined.

Findings and caveats of the study: Shared clonotypes: about 4.6% naive CD4, about 4% naive CD8, 2.3% memory CD4, 0.35% to 0.5% memory CD8.

Sequenced by immunoSEQ multiplex PCR; TCRdb stores in-frame clones only, minus some. The top ten hold roughly 1.1% of the sample, which has about 1.5 million clones, roughly 96% seen once. This TCR came from a man aged 25-45 years in good health. The chain employs TRBV19 and TRBJ1-1, with D maybe TRBD1 (6 bases). Sequencing was performed on naive CD4+ T cells sorted from blood. The subset here: CD45RA+ positively selected. This chain's CDR3 is CASSLNGGQIISGFF. CDR3 in DNA: TGTGCCAGTAGCTTGAATGGTGGACAGATCATATCTGGCTTCTTT.